One sample yielded the 5 T cell receptor beta chains listed below, sequenced in a study of shared clonotypes between healthy human individuals. The repertoire was sequenced with immunoSEQ multiplex PCR; TCRdb's copy has only in-frame clones and lacks some. The sample has a few million clones, around nine tenths seen once; the top ten hold around 0.14%. The specimen was naive CD4+ T cells sorted from blood. Subset noted: CD45RA+ positively selected. The source of these receptors is a man in his late teens or twenties in good health.

The chain links TRBV11-2 to TRBJ2-7; maybe TRBD2 (7 bases). CDR3 length: 17 residues. Germline-derived CDR1 and CDR2 are SGHAT and FQNNGV. The ends were cut back, 0 bases at V and 2 bases at J, with 17 bases in the middle. CDR3 nucleotides: TGTGCCAGCAGCTTAGATTCGGGGGGCCAGCGCACCTACGAGCAGTACTTC. It is translated as CASSLDSGGQRTYEQYF.

This chain connects TRBV6-1 to TRBJ1-5, with 7 nucleotides matching TRBD1. Looked up from germline, CDR1 is MNHNS and CDR2 is SASEGT. V gave up 1 base and J gave up 4 bases; unmatched junction bases: 10. This CDR3 is built from 17 residues. As DNA, the CDR3 is TGTGCCAGCAGTGAAGTTAGGAGGGGGCGGCAGAATCAGCCCCAGCATTTT. This codes for CASSEVRRGRQNQPQHF.

Details on this clone: The sample has other DNA sequences that encode this CDR3 too. V usage is TRBV5-6 and J usage is TRBJ2-3; unclear D gene. CDR1 and CDR2 from the germline V gene are SGHDT and YYEEEE. V gave up 0 bases and J gave up 2 bases, with 7 bases separating them. The CDR3 contains 14 residues. The CDR3 DNA reads TGTGCCAGCAGCTTGGGGCAGCTCACAGATACGCAGTATTTT. Protein: CASSLGQLTDTQYF. The entire variable domain, with the rest obtained from reference TRBV5-6 and TRBJ2-3, is as follows: DAGVTQSPTHLIKTRGQQVTLRCSPKSGHDTVSWYQQALGQGPQFIFQYYEEEERQRGNFPDRFSGHQFPNYSSELNVNALLLGDSALYLCASSLGQLTDTQYFGPGTRLTVL.

The genes are TRBV9 and TRBJ2-1; D is uncertain. CDR1 and CDR2 from the germline V gene are SGDLS and YYNGEE. The CDR3 loop spans 15 amino acids. V lost 0 bases to trimming and J lost 4 bases, with 11 bases between them. The CDR3 DNA is TGTGCCAGCAGCGTAGGCGGACCCGCGTACAATGAGCAGTTCTTC. Translated: CASSVGGPAYNEQFF.

The chain has TRBV27 and TRBJ1-1, with D perhaps TRBD1 (6 bases). Germline lookup yields CDR1 MNHEY and CDR2 SMNVEV (reference sequence). Trimming left V 5 bases short and J 1 base short, with 11 bases between. This CDR3 has 14 residues. CDR3 in DNA: TGTGCCAGCAGTGCCGGGACAAAGAACACTGAAGCTTTCTTT. Amino acids: CASSAGTKNTEAFF.